The 7 T cell receptor beta chains presented below share a single source sample, sequenced in a study of CD8+ T cells in alopecia areata (dated by TCRdb to the late 2010s). The time point label here, explained by the study, means: baseline before oral tofacitinib. Library preparation used the immunoSEQ multiplex PCR assay. To provide template for TCR sequencing, every sample had RNA extracted and reverse transcribed into cDNA. In TCRdb, the immuneACCESS table is reduced to in-frame sequences with V and J assigned. These tables do not hold every clone; where another copy was compared, an unresolved V gene accounts for under half, and the others remain unexplained. In this sample the table shows over 150,000 clones, roughly 59% of which occur a single time. Roughly 1.7% of the sample rests with the top ten. This material consisted of CD4+ T cells sorted from blood, taken at week 0. The receptors were sampled from a human donor with alopecia areata.

Here the CDR3 reads CASSWDRRGTGANVLTF. CDR3 DNA: TGTGCCAGCAGTTGGGACAGGAGGGGTACTGGGGCCAACGTCCTGACTTTC. The V and J genes are TRBV7-2 and TRBJ2-6; TRBD1 matches at 8 bases. Unmatched junction bases numbered 9, after V lost 6 bases and J lost 2 bases. The CDR3 covers 17 residues. CDR1 is SGHTA, CDR2 FQGNSA, per germline.

The chain recombines TRBV29-1 with TRBJ2-7; D assignment may be TRBD1 or TRBD2 (6 bases each). The germline V gene has CDR1 SQVTM and CDR2 ANQGSEA. V dropped 6 bases and J dropped 0 bases, with 21 bases sitting between them. This CDR3 comprises 16 residues. The CDR3 sequence: CSVLSPRGASSYEQYF. CDR3 in DNA: TGCAGCGTCCTATCTCCTAGGGGGGCCAGCTCCTACGAGCAGTACTTC.

The chain links TRBV7-9 to TRBJ1-1; no definite D call. Trimming stripped 1 base from V and 4 bases from J, with 4 bases between. Germline V gene sequence: CDR1 SEHNR, CDR2 FQNEAQ (reference sequence). The length of the CDR3 is 12 residues. As DNA, the CDR3 is TGTGCCAGCAGCTTAGGGATCACTGAAGCTTTCTTT. It specifies CASSLGITEAFF.

The rearrangement links TRBV27 to TRBJ2-1, with D tentatively TRBD2 (5 bases). Germline loops: CDR1 MNHEY, CDR2 SMNVEV (reference sequence). CDR3 length equals 13 residues. Trimming took off 2 bases at V and 10 bases at J, with 12 bases between the two ends. CDR3: CASSLGYREEQFF. The CDR3 nucleotides read TGTGCCAGCAGTTTAGGCTACCGGGAAGAGCAGTTCTTC.

V and J are TRBV9 and TRBJ2-1; 7 bases map to TRBD2. V lost 4 bases to trimming and J lost 0 bases; unmatched junction nucleotides: 4. The CDR3 covers 15 residues. Germline CDR1 is SGDLS and CDR2 is YYNGEE. The CDR3 nucleotides read TGTGCCAGCAGCCCGTGGGAGGGCTCCTACAATGAGCAGTTCTTC. This encodes CASSPWEGSYNEQFF.

This clone was seen only a few times. The rearrangement uses TRBV29-1 and TRBJ2-7; 11 bases fit TRBD1. J was trimmed by 5 bases and V by 5 bases; bases with no gene match: 5. Germline CDR1 reads SQVTM; CDR2 reads ANQGSEA. The CDR3 is 13 amino acids. CDR3 amino acids: CSVTGQGVNEQYF. The CDR3 nucleotides read TGCAGCGTTACGGGACAGGGGGTAAACGAGCAGTACTTC.

This clone was seen more than once but under ten times. The chain combines TRBV27 with TRBJ2-5; perhaps TRBD1 as D (6 bases). The CDR3 covers 13 residues. Trimming shortened V by 3 bases and J by 4 bases, and 9 bases separated the two germline ends. The germline V gene has CDR1 MNHEY and CDR2 SMNVEV (reference sequence). The CDR3 region has the DNA TGTGCCAGCAGTTTCCGAGGGGGAGAGACCCAGTACTTC. The encoded protein is CASSFRGGETQYF.